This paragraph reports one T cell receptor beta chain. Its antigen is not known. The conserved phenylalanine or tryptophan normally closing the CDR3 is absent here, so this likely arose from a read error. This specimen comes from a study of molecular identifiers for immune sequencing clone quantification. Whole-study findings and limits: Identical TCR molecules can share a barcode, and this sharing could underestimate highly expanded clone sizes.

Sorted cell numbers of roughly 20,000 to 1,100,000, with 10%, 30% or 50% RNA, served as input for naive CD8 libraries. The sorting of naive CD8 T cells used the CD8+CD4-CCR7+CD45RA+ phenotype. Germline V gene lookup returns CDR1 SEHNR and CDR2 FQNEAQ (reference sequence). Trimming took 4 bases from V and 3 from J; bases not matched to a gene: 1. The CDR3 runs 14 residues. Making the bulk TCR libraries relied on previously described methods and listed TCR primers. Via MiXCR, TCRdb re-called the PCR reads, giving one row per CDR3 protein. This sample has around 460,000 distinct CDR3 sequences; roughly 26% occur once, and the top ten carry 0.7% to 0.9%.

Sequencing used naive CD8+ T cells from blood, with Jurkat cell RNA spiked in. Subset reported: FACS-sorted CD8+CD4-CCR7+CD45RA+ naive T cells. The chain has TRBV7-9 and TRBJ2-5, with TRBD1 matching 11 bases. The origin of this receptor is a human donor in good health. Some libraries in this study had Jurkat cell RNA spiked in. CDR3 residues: CASSSGQGEETQYI. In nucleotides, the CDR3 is TGTGCCAGCAGCTCGGGACAGGGGGAAGAGACCCAGTACATC.